The source of this TCR beta chain is a study of cytomegalovirus exposure and HLA in healthy donors. The CDR3 contains 15 residues. The germline V gene has CDR1 LNHDA and CDR2 SQIVND (reference sequence). V lost 2 bases and J 0 bases, leaving 10 bases between the germline ends. The PCR used 60 Vbeta and 13 Jbeta primers. TCRdb's copy holds only in-frame clones and misses some; the assay was immunoSEQ multiplex PCR. The profile shows around 95,000 clones, around 67% of them singletons. In its sample, this clone was seen a few times. The TCR was taken from a male donor in good health and CMV-seronegative. The sequenced sample was PBMCs. The chain has TRBV19 and TRBJ1-1, with D unresolved. The CDR3 DNA sequence: TGTGCCAGTAGTATAAGTGCGATGGTGAACACTGAAGCTTTCTTT. Its translation: CASSISAMVNTEAFF.